The 28 T cell receptor beta chains given below trace back to one sample, sequenced in a study of spatial heterogeneity in lung cancer. Broader study findings: Mutation tallies in tumors tracked expanded intratumoral alpha and beta TCR counts.

Time point noted: sample taken at primary tumor resection. TCRdb independently ran MiXCR on the 5' RACE reads; one entry per CDR3 protein. There are some 97,000 distinct CDR3 sequences in the sample; about 4.6% occur only once, and over 20% lies in the top ten. These receptors have no known antigen. Sequences were derived from lung tumor tissue, sampled at surgery. These receptors all come from a male donor with early-stage non-small cell lung cancer.

This clonotype was seen more than once but under ten times. The CDR3 loop is CASRGQVNTEAFF. In nucleotides, the CDR3 is TGTGCCAGCAGGGGACAGGTAAACACTGAAGCTTTCTTT. The chain couples TRBV12-3 or TRBV12-4 to TRBJ1-1; 8 positions agree with TRBD1. The trim removed 6 bases at V and 2 bases at J, leaving 2 bases unmatched. This CDR3 has 13 residues.

This clonotype showed up many times. J is TRBJ2-3 and V is TRBV4-1; D gene unclear. CDR3 length: 13 amino acids. V lost 4 bases, J lost 6 bases, and 11 bases lay in between. Looked up from germline, CDR1 is MGHRA and CDR2 is YSYEKL. CDR3 nucleotides: TGCGCCAGCAGCCCTACAGTGATGGATACGCAGTATTTT. Translating gives CASSPTVMDTQYF.

This chain uses TRBV5-5 with TRBJ1-6; TRBD1 might be the D (5 bases). The germline CDR1 and CDR2 sequences are SGHKS and YYEKEE (reference sequence). Trimming pared 4 bases from V and 11 bases from J, leaving 19 bases between. The CDR3 extends over 15 amino acids. The CDR3 is CASSGGTPGLAPLHF. For the CDR3, the DNA is TGTGCCAGCAGCGGGGGGACCCCCGGCTTGGCACCCCTCCACTTT.

This clonotype was seen repeatedly, ten times or more. The CDR3 DNA follows: TGTGCCAGCAGCCCGGACAGGACAAATGAGCAGTTCTTC. It encodes CASSPDRTNEQFF. The gene calls are TRBV6-6 and TRBJ2-1, with 7 bases that match TRBD1. The CDR3 sequence is 13 residues long. Per the germline V gene, CDR1 is MNHNY and CDR2 is SVGAGI (reference sequence). V was pared by 6 bases and J by 7 bases, with 6 bases of the junction left unmatched.

This clonotype was counted at least ten times. The J gene is TRBJ2-5, the V gene TRBV12-3 or TRBV12-4; D is ambiguous. The V end lost 6 bases, the J end lost 2 bases, and 10 bases lay between the germline ends. The CDR3 consists of 13 residues. The DNA for the CDR3 is TGTGCCAGCAGCAAACATGAGCAAGAGACCCAGTACTTC. This codes for CASSKHEQETQYF.

V gene TRBV5-1 combines with J gene TRBJ2-1; D is possibly TRBD2 (5 bases). Trimming took off 0 bases at V and 6 bases at J, with 10 bases between the two ends. The CDR3 spans 14 residues. Germline V gene data show CDR1 as SGHRS and CDR2 as YFSETQ. CDR3 in DNA: TGCGCCAGCAGCTTGGGCCCGGGATCCAATGAGCAGTTCTTC. Its translation: CASSLGPGSNEQFF. The full variable domain, rest sourced from reference TRBV5-1 and TRBJ2-1, is KAGVTQTPRYLIKTRGQQVTLSCSPISGHRSVSWYQQTPGQGLQFLFEYFSETQRNKGNFPGRFSGRQFSNSRSEMNVSTLELGDSALYLCASSLGPGSNEQFFGPGTRLTVL.

Ten or more counts support this clonotype. The chain joins TRBV4-2 to TRBJ2-1; TRBD2 aligns across 11 bases. Unmatched junction bases numbered 8, after V lost 2 bases and J lost 8 bases. The CDR3 loop spans 16 amino acids. CDR1 is LGHNA and CDR2 is YNFKEQ in the germline V gene. CDR3 nucleotide sequence: TGTGCCAGCAGCCAATTCCTAGCGGGAGGAGTCGATGAGCAGTTCTTC. Its protein is CASSQFLAGGVDEQFF.

This clonotype was observed many times. This rearrangement joins TRBV3-1 to TRBJ1-2; D remains unclear. The CDR3 covers 14 residues. Germline values: CDR1 LGHDT, CDR2 YNNKEL (reference sequence). V was clipped by 1 base and J by 3 bases, with 9 bases between them. The CDR3 here is CASSQGTDHYGYTF. Written as DNA, the CDR3 is TGTGCCAGCAGCCAAGGGACGGACCACTATGGCTACACCTTC.

In its sample, this clonotype was seen many times. The V gene is TRBV11-2, the J gene TRBJ2-5, with 12 nucleotides matching TRBD2. CDR3 length: 17 amino acids. Germline V gene data show CDR1 as SGHAT and CDR2 as FQNNGV. Trimming took 3 bases from V and 2 from J; bases not matched to a gene: 7. Here the CDR3 reads CASSLTSGRVIQETQYF. In nucleotides, the CDR3 is TGTGCCAGCAGCTTGACTAGCGGGAGAGTTATACAAGAGACCCAGTACTTC.

At least ten counts were recorded for this clonotype. This rearrangement joins TRBV7-2 to TRBJ1-6; tentative D call: TRBD1 (6 bases). CDR3 size: 16 residues. V was clipped by 5 bases and J by 9 bases, with 20 bases between them. CDR1 is SGHTA and CDR2 is FQGNSA in the germline V gene. The CDR3 bases are TGTGCCAGCAGCCCAGGGGTAGGGGGAGATCGTTCACCCCTCCACTTT. Residues: CASSPGVGGDRSPLHF.

This clonotype was recorded many times. The gene calls are TRBV4-2 and TRBJ2-4; TRBD2 matches at 9 bases. This CDR3 region has 15 residues. J was trimmed by 8 bases and V by 8 bases; bases with no gene match: 13. Germline CDR1 is LGHNA and CDR2 is YNFKEQ. CDR3 region: CASGLIAGEGHIQYF. CDR3 nucleotide sequence: TGTGCCAGCGGGCTAATAGCGGGAGAAGGGCACATTCAGTACTTC.

This rearrangement joins TRBV11-2 to TRBJ1-3, with TRBD1 matching 7 bases. After removal of 7 bases from V and 5 bases from J, the junction contained 8 bases not matched to a gene. CDR3 length: 14 residues. Germline V gives CDR1 SGHAT, CDR2 FQNNGV. CDR3 sequence (DNA): TGTGCCAGCACCCAGGGGGTTCCCAGAAACACCATATATTTT. It translates to CASTQGVPRNTIYF.

This clonotype was detected ten times or more. V is TRBV4-2 and J is TRBJ2-3; D is ambiguous. The length of the CDR3 is 16 residues. Trimming cost V 1 base and J 2 bases, with 13 bases left between them. Germline V gives CDR1 LGHNA, CDR2 YNFKEQ. CDR3 nucleotides: TGTGCCAGCAGCCAAGGCAGGCTCCGGCACACAGATACGCAGTATTTT. Translation gives CASSQGRLRHTDTQYF.

This clonotype was counted ten times or more. This chain uses TRBV9 with TRBJ1-5; D is possibly TRBD1 (5 bases). CDR1 is SGDLS and CDR2 is YYNGEE in the germline V gene. There are 15 residues in the CDR3. Deletions cut 1 base from V and 6 bases from J, with 14 bases between. The CDR3 loop reads CASSVSPGGAQPQHF. In DNA form, the CDR3 reads TGTGCCAGCAGCGTATCACCAGGAGGGGCTCAGCCCCAGCATTTT. Full variable domain (rest looked up from reference TRBV9 and TRBJ1-5): DSGVTQTPKHLITATGQRVTLRCSPRSGDLSVYWYQQSLDQGLQFLIQYYNGEERAKGNILERFSAQQFPDLHSELNLSSLELGDSALYFCASSVSPGGAQPQHFGDGTRLSIL.

This clonotype was observed at least ten times. The chain has TRBV5-6 and TRBJ1-1; D unresolved. CDR3 length: 13 amino acids. V was trimmed by 2 bases and J by 1 base, leaving 6 bases between them. Germline loops: CDR1 SGHDT, CDR2 YYEEEE. The CDR3 DNA reads TGTGCCAGCAGCTTCCAGACGAACACTGAAGCTTTCTTT. Its translation is CASSFQTNTEAFF.

In this sample, this clonotype turned up many times. The chain combines TRBV20-1 with TRBJ2-7; weak D call: TRBD2 (7 bases). The germline CDR1 and CDR2 sequences are DFQATT and SNEGSKA (reference sequence). This CDR3 contains 16 residues. Trimming cost V 0 bases and J 6 bases, with 21 bases left between them. The CDR3 region is CSARDLIGGGYPEQYF. The CDR3 coding sequence is TGCAGTGCTAGAGATCTCATAGGGGGAGGGTACCCCGAGCAGTACTTC.

The chain couples TRBV6-6 to TRBJ2-7; 12 bases match TRBD2. CDR3 length: 18 amino acids. The V segment lost 6 bases and the J segment 5 bases; nucleotides outside the gene matches: 17. The germline V gene has CDR1 MNHNY and CDR2 SVGAGI (reference sequence). The CDR3 bases are TGTGCCAGCAGCCCCCGGTCGATTCTAGCGGGAGGGCCTCACGAGCAGTACTTC. As protein: CASSPRSILAGGPHEQYF.

This clonotype was observed many times. The chain has TRBV5-1 and TRBJ2-1; D tentatively fits TRBD1 or TRBD2 (6 bases each). Trimming removed 4 bases from V and 5 bases from J, with 16 bases in between. Germline V CDR1 and CDR2: SGHRS, YFSETQ. The CDR3 contains 15 residues. The CDR3 loop reads CASSPPGASNNEQFF. CDR3 in DNA: TGCGCCAGCAGCCCCCCGGGGGCTTCTAACAATGAGCAGTTCTTC.

The CDR3 DNA reads as TGTGCCACCAGCAGTCGGAGGGGCAATCAGCCCCAGCATTTT. Protein sequence: CATSSRRGNQPQHF. V and J are TRBV15 and TRBJ1-5; D unresolved. Germline CDR1 and CDR2: LNHNV and YYDKDF (reference sequence). V was shortened by 3 bases and J by 2 bases, with 8 bases between the two germline ends. This CDR3 is built from 14 residues.

The sample holds many counts of this clonotype. The chain has TRBV20-1 and TRBJ2-1, with TRBD2 identical over 10 bases. After removal of 4 bases from V and 13 bases from J, the junction contained 10 bases not matched to a gene. This CDR3 has 13 residues. In germline, CDR1 is DFQATT, CDR2 SNEGSKA (reference sequence). This CDR3 is CSATGTSAYVQFF. The CDR3 DNA reads as TGCAGTGCTACCGGGACTAGCGCCTACGTACAGTTCTTC.

This clonotype has a count of ten or more. J is TRBJ1-5 and V is TRBV9; 7 nucleotides match TRBD1. The CDR3 extends over 14 amino acids. The trim removed 3 bases at V and 9 bases at J, leaving 9 bases unmatched. CDR1 is SGDLS, CDR2 YYNGEE, per germline. Here the CDR3 reads CASSGGDSRAPQHF. The CDR3 nucleotides are TGTGCCAGCAGCGGGGGGGACAGTCGAGCGCCCCAGCATTTT.

The table lists this clonotype with many counts. The V call is TRBV6-2 or TRBV6-3, the J call TRBJ2-5; TRBD2 agrees at 7 bases. V lost 5 bases to trimming and J lost 5 bases; unmatched junction nucleotides: 8. CDR1 MNHEY and CDR2 SVGEGT come from the germline V gene. The CDR3 contains 14 residues. The CDR3, as DNA: TGTGCCAGCAGTCAGACGACTAGCTGGGAGACCCAGTACTTC. Amino acids: CASSQTTSWETQYF.

This clonotype appeared a few times. V gene TRBV7-2 combines with J gene TRBJ2-1, with 7 bases matching TRBD2. V was pared by 3 bases and J by 6 bases, with 14 bases of the junction left unmatched. The CDR3 is 17 residues long. Germline loops: CDR1 SGHTA, CDR2 FQGNSA. The CDR3 region is CASSLAGFRGRGNEQFF. The CDR3 DNA is TGTGCCAGCAGCTTGGCGGGATTTCGGGGGAGGGGCAATGAGCAGTTCTTC. The variable domain in full, with the rest retrieved from reference TRBV7-2 and TRBJ2-1, is GAGVSQSPSNKVTEKGKDVELRCDPISGHTALYWYRQSLGQGLEFLIYFQGNSAPDKSGLPSDRFSAERTGGSVSTLTIQRTQQEDSAVYLCASSLAGFRGRGNEQFFGPGTRLTVL.

The V gene is TRBV5-4, the J gene TRBJ1-2; the D is unclear. Germline assignment: CDR1 SGHNT and CDR2 YYREEE (reference sequence). This CDR3 spans 14 amino acids. Trimming shortened V by 3 bases and J by 2 bases, and 11 bases separated the two germline ends. CDR3 nucleotide sequence: TGTGCCAGCAGCTGGCGTCAGGTGAACTATGGCTACACCTTC. It is translated as CASSWRQVNYGYTF.

Ten or more counts support this clonotype. For the CDR3, the DNA is TGTGCCAGCGGCCATGCGGTTGAGGAAAAACTGTTTTTT. It is translated as CASGHAVEEKLFF. The chain combines TRBV12-3 or TRBV12-4 with TRBJ1-4, with no clear D. CDR3 length: 13 residues. V was cut by 8 bases and J by 8 bases, with 15 bases left in between.

This clonotype was recorded many times. The V and J genes are TRBV24-1 and TRBJ2-5; D is possibly TRBD1 (6 bases). Germline V gene data show CDR1 as KGHDR and CDR2 as SFDVKD. This CDR3 is built from 16 residues. The germline V and J ends were trimmed by 2 bases and 2 bases, with 14 bases remaining between them. In DNA form, the CDR3 reads TGTGCCACCAGTGATTGGAGACAGGACAGACAAGAGACCCAGTACTTC. Translating gives CATSDWRQDRQETQYF.

This clonotype was detected many times. The rearrangement joins TRBV27 to TRBJ2-7; no definite D call. This CDR3 is 13 amino acids long. Germline assignment: CDR1 MNHEY and CDR2 SMNVEV (reference sequence). V gave up 3 bases and J gave up 2 bases, with 8 bases separating them. CDR3 in amino acids: CASSFGPAYEQYF. DNA of the CDR3: TGTGCCAGCAGTTTTGGGCCGGCCTACGAGCAGTACTTC.

This clonotype has at least ten counts. The V gene is TRBV19, the J gene TRBJ2-2; no definite D call. The CDR3 runs to 14 residues. Trimming left V 7 bases short and J 4 bases short, with 13 bases between. CDR1 and CDR2 from the germline V gene are LNHDA and SQIVND (reference sequence). This chain's CDR3 is CASMHGRLTGELFF. In DNA form, the CDR3 reads TGTGCCAGTATGCATGGCAGGCTCACCGGGGAGCTGTTTTTT.